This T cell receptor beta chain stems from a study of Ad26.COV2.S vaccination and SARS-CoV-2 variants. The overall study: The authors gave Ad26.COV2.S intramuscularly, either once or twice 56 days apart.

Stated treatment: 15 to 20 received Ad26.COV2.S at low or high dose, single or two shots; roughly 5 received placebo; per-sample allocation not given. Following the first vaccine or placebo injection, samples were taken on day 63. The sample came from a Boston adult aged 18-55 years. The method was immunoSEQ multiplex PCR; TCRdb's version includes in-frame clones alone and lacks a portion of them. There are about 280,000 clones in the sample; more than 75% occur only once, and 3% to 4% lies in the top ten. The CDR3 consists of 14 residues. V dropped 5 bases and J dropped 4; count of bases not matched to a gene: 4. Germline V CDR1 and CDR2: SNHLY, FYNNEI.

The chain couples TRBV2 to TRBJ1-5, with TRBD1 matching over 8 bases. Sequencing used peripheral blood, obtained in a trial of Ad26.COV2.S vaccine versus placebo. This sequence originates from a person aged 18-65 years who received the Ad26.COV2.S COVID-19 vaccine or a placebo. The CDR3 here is CASSTGGWNQPQHF. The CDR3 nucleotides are TGTGCCAGCAGTACAGGGGGTTGGAATCAGCCCCAGCATTTT.